The 13 T cell receptor beta chains below come from one sample, sequenced in a study of blood T cell repertoires in COVID-19. Libraries were prepared by immunoSEQ multiplex PCR; TCRdb keeps only in-frame clonotypes and omits some of them. Seen here are about 35,000 clones, roughly 88% observed once, and the top ten hold roughly 6.3%. The sample comprised peripheral blood. These receptors were obtained from a human donor in a cohort sampled during active COVID-19.

The V and J genes are TRBV29-1 and TRBJ1-4; D is undetermined. Looked up from germline, CDR1 is SQVTM and CDR2 is ANQGSEA. The CDR3 is 13 amino acids. Trimming stripped 7 bases from V and 4 bases from J, with 13 bases between. The CDR3 spells CSARRQLNEKLFF. As DNA, the CDR3 is TGCAGCGCTCGCAGGCAGCTTAATGAAAAACTGTTTTTT.

V usage is TRBV5-1 and J usage is TRBJ2-1; D might be TRBD1 (5 bases). CDR1 and CDR2 from the germline V gene are SGHRS and YFSETQ. The V gene lost 0 bases and the J gene lost 7 bases, with 14 bases spanning the gap. This CDR3 region has 15 residues. CDR3 nucleotide sequence: TGCGCCAGCAGCTTGGGCGACAGTCACCGTAATGAGCAGTTCTTC. Protein product: CASSLGDSHRNEQFF. Filled out from reference TRBV5-1 and TRBJ2-1, the complete variable domain reads KAGVTQTPRYLIKTRGQQVTLSCSPISGHRSVSWYQQTPGQGLQFLFEYFSETQRNKGNFPGRFSGRQFSNSRSEMNVSTLELGDSALYLCASSLGDSHRNEQFFGPGTRLTVL.

This clone was found once. This chain links TRBV28 with TRBJ2-7, with 7 bases that match TRBD2. This CDR3 region has 15 residues. Losses at the gene ends were 2 bases for V and 4 bases for J; bases not matched to a gene: 8. Germline V gene data show CDR1 as MDHEN and CDR2 as SYDVKM. Written as DNA, the CDR3 is TGTGCCAGCAGTTTAGGAGTCGCGGGGGTGTACGAGCAGTACTTC. Protein product: CASSLGVAGVYEQYF.

V and J are TRBV29-1 and TRBJ2-7, with 8 bases aligning to TRBD2. V lost 4 bases and J lost 4; bases outside the gene matches: 9. CDR3 size: 14 residues. Germline lookup yields CDR1 SQVTM and CDR2 ANQGSEA. The CDR3 coding sequence is TGCAGCGTTGGGGGACGCGCGGGGGGTTACGAGCAGTACTTC. Translating gives CSVGGRAGGYEQYF.

The chain combines TRBV5-1 with TRBJ1-5; maybe TRBD1 (5 bases). Germline V gives CDR1 SGHRS, CDR2 YFSETQ. The V and J ends lost 6 bases and 4 bases respectively, with 11 bases between them. This CDR3 has 13 amino acids. The CDR3, as DNA: TGCGCCAGCAAAGGGGCAGAGAATCAGCCCCAGCATTTT. It is translated as CASKGAENQPQHF.

This clone is categorized as medium-sized. This chain links TRBV7-9 with TRBJ1-2; TRBD1 is a possible D gene (5 bases). V was trimmed by 3 bases and J by 10 bases, leaving 15 bases between them. CDR3 length: 13 amino acids. Per germline, CDR1 SEHNR and CDR2 FQNEAQ (reference sequence). The CDR3: CASSLGQTGDYTF. CDR3 nucleotides: TGTGCCAGCAGCTTGGGCCAAACAGGAGACTACACCTTC.

The chain links TRBV5-1 to TRBJ2-7; 8 bases agree with TRBD1. CDR1 is SGHRS, CDR2 YFSETQ, per germline. The CDR3 is made up of 15 amino acids. The ends lost 4 bases at V and 0 bases at J; junction bases unmatched: 6. CDR3: CASSPRTGSSYEQYF. Written as DNA, the CDR3 is TGCGCCAGCAGCCCCCGGACAGGGAGCTCCTACGAGCAGTACTTC. Full variable domain (missing parts from reference TRBV5-1 and TRBJ2-7): KAGVTQTPRYLIKTRGQQVTLSCSPISGHRSVSWYQQTPGQGLQFLFEYFSETQRNKGNFPGRFSGRQFSNSRSEMNVSTLELGDSALYLCASSPRTGSSYEQYFGPGTRLTVT.

In its sample, this clone was seen a few times. The chain employs TRBV10-2 and TRBJ2-7; tentative D call: TRBD2 (7 bases). The CDR3 length is 15 residues. Trimming took 4 bases from V and 2 from J, leaving 15 bases between them. The germline CDR1 and CDR2 sequences are WSHSY and SAAADI. The CDR3 loop reads CASSGAGALAYEQYF. DNA for the CDR3: TGCGCCAGCAGTGGCGCGGGGGCTTTAGCCTACGAGCAGTACTTC.

The V call is TRBV27, the J call TRBJ1-5, with a weak D call TRBD1 (6 bases). The length of the CDR3 is 20 residues. V was trimmed by 0 bases and J by 2 bases, leaving 23 bases between them. CDR1 MNHEY and CDR2 SMNVEV come from the germline V gene (reference sequence). The CDR3 protein is CASSLSERAGGAHGNQPQHF. The CDR3 DNA sequence: TGTGCCAGCAGTTTATCAGAGCGGGCGGGGGGGGCGCATGGCAATCAGCCCCAGCATTTT.

This rearrangement joins TRBV9 to TRBJ2-2, with 9 bases matching TRBD2. CDR1 is SGDLS, CDR2 YYNGEE, per germline. This CDR3 spans 18 amino acids. Trimming cost V 1 base and J 5 bases; bases outside gene matches: 12. CDR3 DNA: TGTGCCAGCAGCGTATTGCTAGCGGGACCCCCGGAGACCGGGGAGCTGTTTTTT. Protein: CASSVLLAGPPETGELFF.

The rearrangement links TRBV7-2 to TRBJ1-1; possible D gene TRBD1, 6 bases. Germline V gene lookup returns CDR1 SGHTA and CDR2 FQGNSA. The CDR3 totals 13 residues. V shed 3 bases and J shed 10 bases, with 15 bases lying between them. CDR3 protein: CASSFPGARGAFF. In DNA, the CDR3 is TGTGCCAGCAGCTTCCCAGGGGCGCGAGGAGCTTTCTTT.

This sequence joins TRBV29-1 and TRBJ2-1; 7 nucleotides agree with TRBD1. The V segment lost 6 bases and the J segment 3 bases; nucleotides outside the gene matches: 5. The germline V gene encodes CDR1 SQVTM and CDR2 ANQGSEA. This CDR3 has 13 residues. DNA of the CDR3: TGCAGCGTACAGGGGCTTTACTACAATGAGCAGTTCTTC. Amino acids: CSVQGLYYNEQFF.

The chain uses TRBV5-1 and TRBJ1-2, with D possibly being TRBD1 (6 bases). This CDR3 region has 14 residues. V was trimmed by 0 bases and J by 7 bases, leaving 13 bases between them. CDR1 and CDR2 (germline): SGHRS, YFSETQ. The CDR3 loop is CASSLGAGALGYTF. For the CDR3, the DNA is TGCGCCAGCAGCTTGGGGGCAGGGGCGCTTGGCTACACCTTC.